The 12 T cell receptor beta chains below were found in one sample sequenced in a study of siplizumab effects on memory and regulatory T cells. Some clones are missing from TCRdb's copy, which holds only in-frame ones; the method was immunoSEQ multiplex PCR. This sample has around 100,000 clones, with 80% to 95% found just once. Sequenced: CD4+ T cells sorted from blood. The receptors come from a human donor in good health.

This chain links TRBV12-2 with TRBJ2-1; no DNA check was done on the table's D call, TRBD1. TRBV12-2 is a pseudogene segment. The CDR3 length is 15 residues. For the CDR3, the DNA is TGTGCAAGTCGCTGGACAGGGCCTTGTTCCTATGAGCAGTTCTTC. Encoded protein: CASRWTGPCSYEQFF.

The rearrangement links TRBV7-9 to TRBJ2-7, with D possibly TRBD2 on 5 matching bases. This CDR3 contains 15 residues. Germline CDR1 reads SEHNR; CDR2 reads FQNEAQ (reference sequence). V lost 2 bases, J lost 2 bases, and 13 bases lay in between. The CDR3 reads CASSLRFQEAYEQYF. CDR3 in DNA: TGTGCCAGCAGCTTACGGTTTCAGGAGGCCTACGAGCAGTACTTC.

The genes are TRBV21-1 and TRBJ2-3; the D call in the table, TRBD1, was not verified against the DNA. TRBV21-1 is given as a pseudogene. This CDR3 region has 17 residues. The CDR3 loop is CASSKSGTVNRTDTQYF. The CDR3, as DNA: TGTGCCAGCAGCAAGTCCGGGACAGTTAATCGCACAGATACGCAGTATTTT.

The V gene is TRBV19, the J gene TRBJ1-2, with TRBD1 as a possible D gene (5 bases). Germline-derived CDR1 and CDR2 are LNHDA and SQIVND (reference sequence). The CDR3 is 14 residues long. V shed 3 bases and J shed 3 bases, with 11 bases lying between them. The CDR3 DNA reads TGTGCCAGTAGTATGACCGGGACGTACTATGGCTACACCTTC. Its protein product is CASSMTGTYYGYTF.

This rearrangement joins TRBV5-1 to TRBJ2-2; D remains unclear. The CDR3 runs to 14 residues. V lost 7 bases to trimming and J lost 3 bases, with 13 bases between them. Germline V gives CDR1 SGHRS, CDR2 YFSETQ. CDR3: CASHLSQDTGELFF. The CDR3 coding sequence is TGCGCCAGCCATCTCAGTCAGGACACCGGGGAGCTGTTTTTT. The whole variable domain, remainder taken from reference TRBV5-1 and TRBJ2-2, is KAGVTQTPRYLIKTRGQQVTLSCSPISGHRSVSWYQQTPGQGLQFLFEYFSETQRNKGNFPGRFSGRQFSNSRSEMNVSTLELGDSALYLCASHLSQDTGELFFGEGSRLTVL.

V usage is TRBV7-3 and J usage is TRBJ2-1, with 9 bases lining up with TRBD2. The CDR3 length is 16 residues. CDR1 and CDR2 from the germline V gene are SGHTA and FQGTGA. The ends lost 2 bases at V and 5 bases at J; junction bases unmatched: 7. The CDR3 sequence is CASSLFLAGSDNEQFF. The CDR3 coding sequence is TGTGCCAGCAGCTTATTCCTAGCGGGATCAGACAATGAGCAGTTCTTC.

This rearrangement joins TRBV7-3 to TRBJ1-2, with D tentatively TRBD1 (5 bases). The CDR3 is 15 residues long. Looked up from germline, CDR1 is SGHTA and CDR2 is FQGTGA. V lost 2 bases, J lost 4 bases, and 14 bases lay in between. CDR3 nucleotide sequence: TGTGCCAGCAGCTTAGGGCCAGGGTTCGTCTATGGCTACACCTTC. This translates into CASSLGPGFVYGYTF.

V and J are TRBV6-5 and TRBJ2-7; 9 bases line up with TRBD1. Germline V gene data show CDR1 as MNHEY and CDR2 as SVGAGI. J gave up 3 bases and V 1 base, and 4 bases lay outside the gene matches. This CDR3 comprises 15 residues. Written as DNA, the CDR3 is TGTGCCAGCAGTTACTTAACAGGGGGCTACTACGAGCAGTACTTC. Translated, it gives CASSYLTGGYYEQYF.

On this clone itself: It is unclear where the CDR3 begins or ends on the DNA, so no DNA is shown, and the CDR3 is as TCRdb lists it. This chain connects TRBV28 to TRBJ1-2; TRBD1 is the table's D call and was not checked against the DNA. The germline V gene encodes CDR1 MDHEN and CDR2 SYDVKM. 12 amino acids form the CDR3, both terminal residues included. This chain's CDR3 is CASSFGQGANTF.

The chain's CDR3 is CASSLGGPYEQYF. CDR3 in DNA: TGTGCCAGCAGCTTAGGGGGACCCTACGAGCAGTACTTC. The chain is built from TRBV7-2 and TRBJ2-7; D tentatively reads TRBD1 or TRBD2 (5 bases each). Trimming stripped 1 base from V and 2 bases from J, with 6 bases between. Looked up from germline, CDR1 is SGHTA and CDR2 is FQGNSA. The CDR3 spans 13 residues.

This clone was recorded only once. This chain joins TRBV9 and TRBJ1-5; TRBD1 is a possible D gene (6 bases). The CDR3 sequence is 15 residues long. V was trimmed by 0 bases and J by 3 bases, leaving 10 bases between them. The germline CDR1 and CDR2 sequences are SGDLS and YYNGEE. The CDR3: CASSVGTAYNQPQHF. CDR3 in DNA: TGTGCCAGCAGCGTAGGGACAGCTTACAATCAGCCCCAGCATTTT.

The CDR3 loop reads CASSLRASNEQFF. The CDR3 region has the DNA TGTGCCAGCAGCTTAAGGGCTAGCAATGAGCAGTTCTTC. The J gene is TRBJ2-1, the V gene TRBV7-3; D not resolved. The CDR3 extends over 13 amino acids. V lost 1 base and J 6 bases, leaving 7 bases between the germline ends. The germline CDR1 and CDR2 sequences are SGHTA and FQGTGA.